This TCR beta chain was found in a study of blood T cell repertoires in COVID-19. V was pared by 4 bases and J by 4 bases, with 16 bases between. The germline CDR1 and CDR2 sequences are SGDLS and YYNGEE. This CDR3 has 15 residues. Authors' methods: Estimation of nucleated cell counts was performed using reference gene primer amplification. The protocol was immunoSEQ multiplex PCR, while the TCRdb copy is restricted to in-frame clones and leaves out a portion. D and trimming come from the DNA, and the V and J calls and clone size come from that table. Of over 70,000 clones listed, around nine tenths are singletons.

The chain carries TRBV9 and TRBJ2-3; D possibly corresponds to TRBD2 (6 bases). Sequenced sample: peripheral blood. The clonotype originates from a man aged 80 or over with acute or convalescent COVID-19. The CDR3 is CASSQHAGSPDTQYF. The CDR3 bases are TGTGCCAGCAGCCAACACGCCGGGAGTCCAGATACGCAGTATTTT.